The 16 T cell receptor beta chains below all came from one sample that was sequenced in a study of T-cell reconstitution after alpha-beta-depleted transplantation in children. As it was prepared, the TCRbeta library received unique molecular identifiers. TCRdb independently ran MiXCR on the PCR reads; one entry per CDR3 protein. Found here are 700,000 to 950,000 distinct CDR3 sequences, roughly 15% of them singletons; the top ten hold approximately 4.5%. The sequencing here drew on PBMCs, mostly from graft donor cells, taken 360 days after TCRalphabeta/CD19-depleted stem cell transplant. The receptors come from a male patient between 5 and 17 years old who had a stem cell transplant for acute lymphoblastic leukemia, so the T cells may come from the graft donor.

This clonotype was picked up a small number of times. The rearrangement joins TRBV4-1 to TRBJ2-1; no firm D call. The germline CDR1 and CDR2 sequences are MGHRA and YSYEKL. V lost 5 bases, J lost 10 bases, and 6 bases lay in between. This CDR3 has 10 residues. The CDR3 here is CASSGAEQFF. The CDR3 DNA sequence: TGCGCCAGCAGCGGCGCGGAGCAGTTCTTC.

This chain uses TRBV19 with TRBJ1-5, with D unclear. CDR3 length: 16 residues. CDR1 LNHDA and CDR2 SQIVND come from the germline V gene (reference sequence). V lost 5 bases and J 0 bases, leaving 14 bases between the germline ends. CDR3 sequence reads: CASSPTASISNQPQHF. The DNA for the CDR3 is TGTGCCAGTAGTCCGACGGCCAGCATTAGCAATCAGCCCCAGCATTTT.

There are a few counts of this clonotype. This rearrangement joins TRBV12-5 to TRBJ2-7; TRBD2 matches 7 bases. CDR3 length equals 16 residues. CDR1 is LGHNT, CDR2 FRNRAP, per germline. The V and J ends lost 6 bases and 5 bases, in that order; junction bases with no gene match: 16. This CDR3 reads CASGPTGAGRRHEQYF. In nucleotides, the CDR3 is TGTGCTAGTGGGCCTACAGGAGCGGGAAGAAGGCACGAGCAGTACTTC.

This chain connects TRBV20-1 to TRBJ2-7, with D unclear. The germline CDR1 and CDR2 sequences are DFQATT and SNEGSKA (reference sequence). Deletions cut 3 bases from V and 4 bases from J, with 13 bases between. The CDR3 extends over 13 amino acids. The CDR3 loop is CSARAGRLYEQYF. The CDR3, as DNA: TGCAGTGCTAGGGCCGGGCGTTTATACGAGCAGTACTTC.

The V call is TRBV6-5, the J call TRBJ1-1, with D maybe TRBD1 (5 bases). The CDR3 spans 15 residues. Trimming removed 2 bases at V and 1 base at J, with 11 bases between. Germline lookup yields CDR1 MNHEY and CDR2 SVGAGI. This chain's CDR3 is CASSYQGEGNTEAFF. The DNA for the CDR3 is TGTGCCAGCAGTTACCAGGGAGAGGGGAACACTGAAGCTTTCTTT.

This rearrangement joins TRBV30 to TRBJ2-4, with 8 bases that match TRBD2. With 3 bases clipped from V and 6 bases from J, the junction kept 13 bases outside the gene matches. The CDR3 is 16 amino acids. CDR1 and CDR2 from the germline V gene are GTSNPN and SVGIG (reference sequence). CDR3 amino acids: CAWSQPSGRVLNIQYF. In DNA form, the CDR3 reads TGTGCCTGGAGCCAACCCTCCGGGAGGGTGCTAAACATTCAGTACTTC.

The rearrangement uses TRBV3-1 and TRBJ2-3, with D possibly TRBD2 on 5 matching bases. This CDR3 is 15 amino acids long. The V gene lost 5 bases and the J gene lost 4 bases, with 16 bases spanning the gap. Germline assignment: CDR1 LGHDT and CDR2 YNNKEL (reference sequence). CDR3 sequence reads: CASSSFRGWSDTQYF. As DNA, the CDR3 is TGTGCCAGCAGCTCCTTCCGGGGTTGGTCAGATACGCAGTATTTT.

A remark on this clonotype: A much larger clone sits a single nucleotide away, making a read error possible. The J gene is TRBJ2-1, the V gene TRBV5-1, with unresolved D. Between the trimmed V and J ends, which lost 0 bases and 0 bases, there was a span of 7 bases. This CDR3 comprises 15 residues. Germline CDR1 reads SGHRS; CDR2 reads YFSETQ. The CDR3 bases are TGCGCCAGCAGCTTGGAGGTTATCTCCTACAATGAGCAGTTCTTC. Translating gives CASSLEVISYNEQFF.

The chain links TRBV29-1 to TRBJ2-5, with 8 bases aligning to TRBD1. CDR3 length: 17 residues. The germline V gene encodes CDR1 SQVTM and CDR2 ANQGSEA. V lost 4 bases, J lost 2 bases, and 15 bases stayed unmatched. CDR3 DNA sequence: TGCAGCGTTGGGTTAGACAGGGGCTTGTCCGGACAAGAGACCCAGTACTTC. Translation: CSVGLDRGLSGQETQYF. Full variable domain (rest looked up from reference TRBV29-1 and TRBJ2-5): SAVISQKPSRDICQRGTSLTIQCQVDSQVTMMFWYRQQPGQSLTLIATANQGSEATYESGFVIDKFPISRPNLTFSTLTVSNMSPEDSSIYLCSVGLDRGLSGQETQYFGPGTRLLVL.

This clonotype occurred a few times. The chain recombines TRBV12-3 or TRBV12-4 with TRBJ2-3, with a weak D call TRBD2 (5 bases). V lost 3 bases to trimming and J lost 1 base, with 17 bases between them. The CDR3 is 17 amino acids. CDR3 DNA: TGTGCCAGCAGTTTTAGAGGGTACGGGGTCGGCACAGATACGCAGTATTTT. This gives the protein CASSFRGYGVGTDTQYF.

The rearrangement joins TRBV20-1 to TRBJ2-2; TRBD2 aligns across 10 bases. This CDR3 region has 16 residues. Germline V gene data show CDR1 as DFQATT and CDR2 as SNEGSKA (reference sequence). J was trimmed by 5 bases and V by 6 bases; bases with no gene match: 12. CDR3: CSAGKLAGDRTGELFF. CDR3 bases: TGCAGTGCGGGAAAGCTAGCGGGAGATCGGACCGGGGAGCTGTTTTTT.

CDR3 DNA sequence: TGTGCCAGCAGAAGAGAGACAGGGCCCCTCTACGAGCAGTACTTC. Translation gives CASRRETGPLYEQYF. The J gene is TRBJ2-7, the V gene TRBV6-5; 7 bases are a match to TRBD1. This CDR3 region has 15 residues. From germline, CDR1 is MNHEY and CDR2 SVGAGI. V lost 6 bases and J lost 3; bases outside the gene matches: 11.

CDR3 coding DNA: TGCGCCAGCAGCTTGGAGTCAGGTTCGAACACCGGGGAGCTGTTTTTT. It encodes CASSLESGSNTGELFF. The chain is built from TRBV5-1 and TRBJ2-2; D ambiguous. Trimming pared 0 bases from V and 0 bases from J, leaving 9 bases between. Germline-derived CDR1 and CDR2 are SGHRS and YFSETQ. The CDR3 sequence is 16 residues long. Complete variable domain (other parts from reference TRBV5-1 and TRBJ2-2): KAGVTQTPRYLIKTRGQQVTLSCSPISGHRSVSWYQQTPGQGLQFLFEYFSETQRNKGNFPGRFSGRQFSNSRSEMNVSTLELGDSALYLCASSLESGSNTGELFFGEGSRLTVL.

This clonotype was seen a few times. The chain carries TRBV12-5 and TRBJ1-1; no clear D. The V gene lost 7 bases and the J gene lost 2 bases, with 29 bases spanning the gap. This CDR3 is built from 19 residues. The germline CDR1 and CDR2 sequences are LGHNT and FRNRAP. The CDR3 bases are TGTGCTAGTGCCTATATGAGGGTCGGCAGCTTGAGCCTTAACACTGAAGCTTTCTTT. Amino acid sequence: CASAYMRVGSLSLNTEAFF.

This clonotype was detected once. The CDR3 sequence is CASSENGARETQYF. The DNA of the CDR3 is TGTGCCAGCAGTGAAAATGGGGCGAGGGAGACCCAGTACTTC. The chain is built from TRBV2 and TRBJ2-5; TRBD1 is a possible D gene (5 bases). The V and J ends lost 2 bases and 5 bases respectively, with 12 bases between them. Germline V gene sequence: CDR1 SNHLY, CDR2 FYNNEI. This CDR3 has 14 amino acids.

The CDR3 here is CATSRLSWSIYEQYF. CDR3 nucleotide sequence: TGTGCCACCAGCAGACTCTCATGGAGTATTTACGAGCAGTACTTC. J is TRBJ2-7 and V is TRBV15; unclear D gene. V lost 2 bases, J lost 4 bases, and 15 bases lay in between. The CDR3 has 15 residues. Germline V CDR1 and CDR2: LNHNV, YYDKDF (reference sequence).